These 5 T cell receptor beta chains originate from one sample sequenced in a study of T cells after yellow fever vaccination. A single record per CDR3 protein comes from TCRdb applying MiXCR to the 5' RACE reads. The data hold 400,000 or so distinct CDR3 sequences, with roughly a sixth observed a single time. Sequencing used PBMCs, obtained before the yellow fever booster vaccination. These receptors came from a man between 18 and 29 years old who received the YFV17D yellow fever vaccine.

This clonotype was counted between two and nine times. The chain recombines TRBV30 with TRBJ1-3; D is perhaps TRBD1 (5 bases). The germline CDR1 and CDR2 sequences are GTSNPN and SVGIG (reference sequence). The V end was cut by 3 bases, the J end by 2 bases, with 14 bases between. This CDR3 spans 15 amino acids. The CDR3 here is CAWRRGGEAGNTIYF. CDR3 in DNA: TGTGCCTGGAGACGTGGAGGGGAGGCTGGAAACACCATATATTTT.

This rearrangement joins TRBV5-1 to TRBJ1-4; no firm D call. Deletions cut 1 base from V and 8 bases from J, with 12 bases between. The length of the CDR3 is 14 residues. Looked up from germline, CDR1 is SGHRS and CDR2 is YFSETQ. The CDR3 loop is CASSLTGTGEKLFF. The CDR3 DNA reads as TGCGCCAGCAGCTTGACGGGTACGGGGGAAAAACTGTTTTTT.

This clonotype has just a few counts. J is TRBJ1-6 and V is TRBV7-2, with TRBD1 matching over 8 bases. The CDR3 spans 14 residues. J was trimmed by 10 bases and V by 6 bases; bases with no gene match: 8. The germline V gene encodes CDR1 SGHTA and CDR2 FQGNSA. This CDR3 reads CASSLTGDRSPLHF. CDR3 DNA sequence: TGTGCCAGCAGTTTGACAGGGGACCGCTCACCCCTCCACTTT.

The V and J genes are TRBV7-2 and TRBJ2-1; tentatively, D is TRBD2 (6 bases). Germline-derived CDR1 and CDR2 are SGHTA and FQGNSA. V dropped 5 bases and J dropped 9 bases, with 14 bases sitting between them. The CDR3 is made up of 13 amino acids. CDR3 loop: CASSLGLPGEQFF. CDR3 bases: TGTGCCAGCAGCCTGGGACTCCCCGGTGAGCAGTTCTTC. The variable domain in full, completed from reference TRBV7-2 and TRBJ2-1, reads GAGVSQSPSNKVTEKGKDVELRCDPISGHTALYWYRQSLGQGLEFLIYFQGNSAPDKSGLPSDRFSAERTGGSVSTLTIQRTQQEDSAVYLCASSLGLPGEQFFGPGTRLTVL.

This clonotype is a singleton in its sample. J is TRBJ2-3 and V is TRBV12-3 or TRBV12-4; D ambiguous. Deletions cut 6 bases from V and 8 bases from J, with 21 bases between. The CDR3 runs to 15 residues. The CDR3 coding sequence is TGTGCCAGCAGCCTAGGGTTTGGGAAGGCAGTTACGCAGTATTTT. Its translation is CASSLGFGKAVTQYF.